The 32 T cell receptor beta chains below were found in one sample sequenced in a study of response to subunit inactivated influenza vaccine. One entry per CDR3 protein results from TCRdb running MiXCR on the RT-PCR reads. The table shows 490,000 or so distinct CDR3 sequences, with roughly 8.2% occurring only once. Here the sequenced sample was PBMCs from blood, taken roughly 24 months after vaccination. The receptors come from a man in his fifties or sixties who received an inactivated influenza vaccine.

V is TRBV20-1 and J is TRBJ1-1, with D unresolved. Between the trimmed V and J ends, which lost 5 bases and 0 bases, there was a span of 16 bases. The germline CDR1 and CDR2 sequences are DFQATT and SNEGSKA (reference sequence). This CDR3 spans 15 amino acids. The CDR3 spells CSASFPSAVNTEAFF. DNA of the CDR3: TGCAGTGCTTCCTTCCCGTCGGCAGTGAACACTGAAGCTTTCTTT.

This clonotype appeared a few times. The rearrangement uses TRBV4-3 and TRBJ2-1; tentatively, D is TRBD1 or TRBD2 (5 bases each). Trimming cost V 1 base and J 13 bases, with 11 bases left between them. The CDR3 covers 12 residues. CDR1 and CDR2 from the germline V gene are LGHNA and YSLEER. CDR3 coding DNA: TGCGCCAGCAGCCAAGTCGGGGCTAGACAGTTCTTC. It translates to CASSQVGARQFF.

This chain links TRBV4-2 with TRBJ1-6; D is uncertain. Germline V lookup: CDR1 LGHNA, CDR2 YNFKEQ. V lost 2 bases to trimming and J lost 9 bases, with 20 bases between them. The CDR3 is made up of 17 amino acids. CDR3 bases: TGTGCCAGCAGCCAATATCGCGCGGGCGCGTCGTTTTCACCCCTCCACTTT. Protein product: CASSQYRAGASFSPLHF.

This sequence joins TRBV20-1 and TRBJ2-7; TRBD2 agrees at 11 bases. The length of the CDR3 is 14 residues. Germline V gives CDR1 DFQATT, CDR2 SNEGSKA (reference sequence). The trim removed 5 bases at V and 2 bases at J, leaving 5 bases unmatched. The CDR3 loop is CSAVKTSGTYEQYF. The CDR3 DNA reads TGCAGTGCTGTGAAGACTAGCGGGACCTACGAGCAGTACTTC.

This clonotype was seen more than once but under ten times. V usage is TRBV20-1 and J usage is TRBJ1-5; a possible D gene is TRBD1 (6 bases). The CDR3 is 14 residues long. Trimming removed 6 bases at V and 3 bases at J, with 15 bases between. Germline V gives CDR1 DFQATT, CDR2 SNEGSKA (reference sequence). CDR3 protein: CSAIWGRPNQPQHF. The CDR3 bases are TGCAGTGCAATTTGGGGGCGGCCCAATCAGCCCCAGCATTTT.

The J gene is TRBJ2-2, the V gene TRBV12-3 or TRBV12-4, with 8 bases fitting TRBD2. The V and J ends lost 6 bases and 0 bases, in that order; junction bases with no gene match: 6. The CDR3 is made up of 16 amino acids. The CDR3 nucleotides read TGTGCCAGCAGGCCCGGGGGGGGAGCGAACACCGGGGAGCTGTTTTTT. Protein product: CASRPGGGANTGELFF.

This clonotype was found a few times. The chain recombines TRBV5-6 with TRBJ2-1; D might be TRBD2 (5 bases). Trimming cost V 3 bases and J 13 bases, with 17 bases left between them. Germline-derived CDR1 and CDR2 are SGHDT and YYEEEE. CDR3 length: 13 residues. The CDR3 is CASSSGVIRGQFF. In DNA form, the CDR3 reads TGTGCCAGCAGCTCAGGCGTCATTCGGGGACAGTTCTTC.

The CDR3 DNA is TGTGCCAGCAGCCAAGACGCCGGCTGGTCGATGGGGGCCAACGTCCTGACTTTC. Amino acid sequence: CASSQDAGWSMGANVLTF. The genes are TRBV14 and TRBJ2-6; D ambiguous. V was clipped by 0 bases and J by 4 bases, with 16 bases between them. The CDR3 length is 18 residues. The germline gives CDR1 SGHDN, CDR2 FVKESK. The whole variable domain, remainder taken from reference TRBV14 and TRBJ2-6, is EAGVTQFPSHSVIEKGQTVTLRCDPISGHDNLYWYRRVMGKEIKFLLHFVKESKQDESGMPNNRFLAERTGGTYSTLKVQPAELEDSGVYFCASSQDAGWSMGANVLTFGAGSRLTVL.

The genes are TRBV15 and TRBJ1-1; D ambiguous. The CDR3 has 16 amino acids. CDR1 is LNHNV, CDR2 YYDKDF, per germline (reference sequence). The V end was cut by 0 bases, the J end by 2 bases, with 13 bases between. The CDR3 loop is CATSRDLQRGNTEAFF. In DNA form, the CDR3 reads TGTGCCACCAGCAGAGATCTCCAGCGGGGTAACACTGAAGCTTTCTTT.

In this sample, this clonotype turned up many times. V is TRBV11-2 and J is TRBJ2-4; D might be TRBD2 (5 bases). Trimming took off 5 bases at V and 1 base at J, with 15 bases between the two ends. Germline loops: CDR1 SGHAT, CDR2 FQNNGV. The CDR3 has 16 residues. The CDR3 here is CASSPQPGVAKNIQYF. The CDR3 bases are TGTGCCAGCAGCCCACAACCCGGGGTCGCCAAAAACATTCAGTACTTC.

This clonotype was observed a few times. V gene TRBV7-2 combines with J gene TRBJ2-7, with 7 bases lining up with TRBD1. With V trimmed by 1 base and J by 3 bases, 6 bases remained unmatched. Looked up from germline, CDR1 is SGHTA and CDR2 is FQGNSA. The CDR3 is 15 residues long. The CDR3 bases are TGTGCCAGCAGCTTAGGATACGACAGGGTCTACGAGCAGTACTTC. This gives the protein CASSLGYDRVYEQYF. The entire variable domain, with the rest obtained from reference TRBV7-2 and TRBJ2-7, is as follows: GAGVSQSPSNKVTEKGKDVELRCDPISGHTALYWYRQSLGQGLEFLIYFQGNSAPDKSGLPSDRFSAERTGGSVSTLTIQRTQQEDSAVYLCASSLGYDRVYEQYFGPGTRLTVT.

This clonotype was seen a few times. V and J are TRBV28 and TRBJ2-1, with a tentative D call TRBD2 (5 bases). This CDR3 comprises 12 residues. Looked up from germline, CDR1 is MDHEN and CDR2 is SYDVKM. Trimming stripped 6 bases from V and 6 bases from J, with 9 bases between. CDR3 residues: CASRFGVNEQFF. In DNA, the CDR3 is TGTGCCAGCAGATTCGGGGTCAATGAGCAGTTCTTC.

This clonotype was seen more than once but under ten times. CDR3 nucleotide sequence: TGTGCCAGCGGTCGGGGGGTAACTGAAGCTTTCTTT. Translation: CASGRGVTEAFF. This chain joins TRBV7-9 and TRBJ1-1; D might be TRBD1 (5 bases). V was shortened by 8 bases and J by 5 bases, with 12 bases between the two germline ends. Germline V gene sequence: CDR1 SEHNR, CDR2 FQNEAQ (reference sequence). The CDR3 extends over 12 amino acids.

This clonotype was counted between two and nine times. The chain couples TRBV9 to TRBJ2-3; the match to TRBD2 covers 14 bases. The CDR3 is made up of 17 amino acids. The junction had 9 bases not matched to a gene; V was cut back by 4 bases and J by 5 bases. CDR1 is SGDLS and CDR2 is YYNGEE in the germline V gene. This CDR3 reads CASSPSGLAGELDTQYF. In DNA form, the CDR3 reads TGTGCCAGCAGCCCTTCGGGACTAGCGGGAGAATTAGATACGCAGTATTTT.

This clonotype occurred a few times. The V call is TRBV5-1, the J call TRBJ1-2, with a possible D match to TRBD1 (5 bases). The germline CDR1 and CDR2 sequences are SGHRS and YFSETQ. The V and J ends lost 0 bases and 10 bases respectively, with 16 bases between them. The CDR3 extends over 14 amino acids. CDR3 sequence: CASSLESGTGDYTF. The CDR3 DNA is TGCGCCAGCAGCTTGGAAAGCGGGACTGGAGACTACACCTTC.

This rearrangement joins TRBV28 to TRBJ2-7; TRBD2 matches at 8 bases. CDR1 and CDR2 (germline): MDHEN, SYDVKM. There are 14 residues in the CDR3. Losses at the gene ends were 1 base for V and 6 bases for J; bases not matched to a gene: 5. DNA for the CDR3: TGTGCCAGCAGTTTATTAGCGGGAACCAGCGAGCAGTACTTC. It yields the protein CASSLLAGTSEQYF. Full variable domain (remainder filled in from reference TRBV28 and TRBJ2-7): DVKVTQSSRYLVKRTGEKVFLECVQDMDHENMFWYRQDPGLGLRLIYFSYDVKMKEKGDIPEGYSVSREKKERFSLILESASTNQTSMYLCASSLLAGTSEQYFGPGTRLTVT.

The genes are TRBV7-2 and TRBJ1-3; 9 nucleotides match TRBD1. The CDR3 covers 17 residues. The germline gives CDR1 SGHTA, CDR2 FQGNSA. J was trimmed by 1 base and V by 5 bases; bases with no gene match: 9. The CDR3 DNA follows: TGTGCCAGCAGCCTTGGACAGGGGCCCATATCTGGAAACACCATATATTTT. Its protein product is CASSLGQGPISGNTIYF.

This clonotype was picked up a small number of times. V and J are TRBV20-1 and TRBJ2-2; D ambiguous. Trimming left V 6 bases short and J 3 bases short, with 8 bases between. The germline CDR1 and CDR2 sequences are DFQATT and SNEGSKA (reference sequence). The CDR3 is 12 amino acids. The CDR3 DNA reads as TGCAGTGCAATTTGGGACACCGGGGAGCTGTTTTTT. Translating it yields CSAIWDTGELFF.

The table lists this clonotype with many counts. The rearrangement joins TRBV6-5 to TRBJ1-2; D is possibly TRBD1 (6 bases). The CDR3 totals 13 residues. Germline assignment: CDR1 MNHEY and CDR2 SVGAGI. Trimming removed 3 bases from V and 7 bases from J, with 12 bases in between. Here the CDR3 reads CASSYSTGSGYTF. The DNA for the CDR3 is TGTGCCAGCAGTTATAGTACAGGGTCTGGCTACACCTTC.

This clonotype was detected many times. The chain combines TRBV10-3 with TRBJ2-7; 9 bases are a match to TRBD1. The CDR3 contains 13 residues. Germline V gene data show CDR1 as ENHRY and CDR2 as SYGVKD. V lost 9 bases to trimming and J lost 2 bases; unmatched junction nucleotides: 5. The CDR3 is CAIGQGSTYEQYF. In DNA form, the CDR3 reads TGTGCCATTGGACAGGGGAGCACCTACGAGCAGTACTTC.

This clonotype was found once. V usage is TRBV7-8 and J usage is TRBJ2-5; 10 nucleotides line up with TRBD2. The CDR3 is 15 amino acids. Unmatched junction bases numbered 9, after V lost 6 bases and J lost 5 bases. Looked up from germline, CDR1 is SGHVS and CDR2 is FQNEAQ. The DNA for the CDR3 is TGTGCCAGCAGAGCTAGCGGGAGTGATTCGGAGACCCAGTACTTC. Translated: CASRASGSDSETQYF.

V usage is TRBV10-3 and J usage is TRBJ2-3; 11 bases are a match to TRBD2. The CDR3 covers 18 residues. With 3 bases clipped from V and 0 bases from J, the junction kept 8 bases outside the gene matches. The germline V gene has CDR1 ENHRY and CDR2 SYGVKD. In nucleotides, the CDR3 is TGTGCCATCAGTGATACGACTAGCGGGACCTCAAGCACAGATACGCAGTATTTT. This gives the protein CAISDTTSGTSSTDTQYF.

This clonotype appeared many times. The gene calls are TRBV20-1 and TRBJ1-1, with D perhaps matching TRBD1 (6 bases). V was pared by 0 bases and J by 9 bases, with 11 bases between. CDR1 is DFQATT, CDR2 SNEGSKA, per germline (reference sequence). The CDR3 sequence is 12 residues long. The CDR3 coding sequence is TGCAGTGCTAGAGATACAGGGCGGCAAGCTTTCTTT. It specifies CSARDTGRQAFF.

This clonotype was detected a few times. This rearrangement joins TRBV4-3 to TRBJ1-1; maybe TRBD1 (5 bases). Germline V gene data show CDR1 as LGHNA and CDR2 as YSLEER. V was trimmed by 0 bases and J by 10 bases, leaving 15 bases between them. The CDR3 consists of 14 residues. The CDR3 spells CASSQDIWTQGAFF. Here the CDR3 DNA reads TGCGCCAGCAGCCAAGATATTTGGACCCAGGGAGCTTTCTTT.

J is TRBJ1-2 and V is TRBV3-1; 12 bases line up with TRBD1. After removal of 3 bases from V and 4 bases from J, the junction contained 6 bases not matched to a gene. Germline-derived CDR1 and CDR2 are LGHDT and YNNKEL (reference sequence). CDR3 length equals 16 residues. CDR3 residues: CASSQRGQGASYGYTF. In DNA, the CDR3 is TGTGCCAGCAGCCAGAGGGGACAGGGGGCGTCCTATGGCTACACCTTC. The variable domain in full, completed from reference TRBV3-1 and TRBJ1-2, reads DTAVSQTPKYLVTQMGNDKSIKCEQNLGHDTMYWYKQDSKKFLKIMFSYNNKELIINETVPNRFSPKSPDKAHLNLHINSLELGDSAVYFCASSQRGQGASYGYTFGSGTRLTVV.

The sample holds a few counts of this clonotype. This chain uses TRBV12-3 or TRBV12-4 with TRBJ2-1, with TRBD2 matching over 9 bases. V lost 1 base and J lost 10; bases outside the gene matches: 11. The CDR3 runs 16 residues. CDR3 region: CASSLGEAGGPGEQFF. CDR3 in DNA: TGTGCCAGCAGTTTAGGGGAAGCGGGGGGCCCGGGGGAGCAGTTCTTC.

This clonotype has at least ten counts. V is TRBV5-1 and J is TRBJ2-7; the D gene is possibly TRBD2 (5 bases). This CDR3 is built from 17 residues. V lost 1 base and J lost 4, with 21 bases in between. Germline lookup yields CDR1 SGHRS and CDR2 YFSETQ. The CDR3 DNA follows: TGCGCCAGCAGCTTGCTGAGCGGAGCCTCTACTGGATACGAGCAGTACTTC. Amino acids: CASSLLSGASTGYEQYF.

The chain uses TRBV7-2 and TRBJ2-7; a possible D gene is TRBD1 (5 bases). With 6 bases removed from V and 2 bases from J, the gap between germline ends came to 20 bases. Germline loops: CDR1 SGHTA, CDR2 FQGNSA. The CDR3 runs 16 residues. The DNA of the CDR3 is TGTGCCAGCAGACTCGTGGGGCCACCCAGCCCCTACGAGCAGTACTTC. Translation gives CASRLVGPPSPYEQYF.

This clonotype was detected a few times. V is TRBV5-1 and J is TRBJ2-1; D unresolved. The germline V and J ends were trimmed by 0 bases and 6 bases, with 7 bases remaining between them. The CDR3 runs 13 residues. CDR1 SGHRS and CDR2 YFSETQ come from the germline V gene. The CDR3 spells CASSLATLNEQFF. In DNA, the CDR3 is TGCGCCAGCAGCTTGGCCACCCTCAATGAGCAGTTCTTC.

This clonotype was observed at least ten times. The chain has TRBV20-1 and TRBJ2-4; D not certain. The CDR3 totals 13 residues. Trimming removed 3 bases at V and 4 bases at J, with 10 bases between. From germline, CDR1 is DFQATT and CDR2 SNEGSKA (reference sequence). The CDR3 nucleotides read TGCAGTGCTAGTAGGGATATTAAAAACATTCAGTACTTC. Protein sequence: CSASRDIKNIQYF.

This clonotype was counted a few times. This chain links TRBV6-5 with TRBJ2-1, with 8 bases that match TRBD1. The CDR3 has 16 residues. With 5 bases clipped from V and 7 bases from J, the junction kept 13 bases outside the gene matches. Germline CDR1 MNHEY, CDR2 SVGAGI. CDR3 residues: CASSHPRDRWGNEQFF. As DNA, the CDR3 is TGTGCCAGCAGTCACCCCCGGGACAGGTGGGGGAATGAGCAGTTCTTC.

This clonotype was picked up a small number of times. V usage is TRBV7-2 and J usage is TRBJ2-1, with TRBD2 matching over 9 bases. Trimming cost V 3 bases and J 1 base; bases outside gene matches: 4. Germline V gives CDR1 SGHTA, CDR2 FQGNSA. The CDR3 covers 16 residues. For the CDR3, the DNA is TGTGCCAGCAGCTTCTTAGCGGGGGCGTCCTACAATGAGCAGTTCTTC. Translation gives CASSFLAGASYNEQFF.